Listed here are 14 T cell receptor beta chains from one sample, sequenced in a study of blood T cell repertoires in COVID-19. Profiling relied on immunoSEQ multiplex PCR, and the TCRdb table lists in-frame clones only, not all of them. The table lists roughly 200,000 clones, 80% of them singletons. Sequenced: peripheral blood. These receptors originate from a man aged 65 to 85 with active or convalescent COVID-19.

In DNA form, the CDR3 reads TGTGCCAGTAGTAATAGGGGGTACTATGGCTACACCTTC. It translates to CASSNRGYYGYTF. This sequence joins TRBV19 and TRBJ1-2, with D possibly being TRBD1 (6 bases). V was cut by 4 bases and J by 3 bases, with 9 bases left in between. CDR1 and CDR2 (germline): LNHDA, SQIVND (reference sequence). The CDR3 loop spans 13 amino acids.

V and J are TRBV28 and TRBJ1-4, with D possibly matching TRBD1 (5 bases). V was cut by 7 bases and J by 0 bases, with 12 bases left in between. The CDR3 consists of 15 residues. CDR1 MDHEN and CDR2 SYDVKM come from the germline V gene. CDR3 coding DNA: TGTGCCAGCACTCTTTCGGGGGCAACTAATGAAAAACTGTTTTTT. Its protein is CASTLSGATNEKLFF.

V is TRBV5-1 and J is TRBJ2-3; 14 nucleotides match TRBD2. CDR3 length: 17 amino acids. The trim removed 0 bases at V and 5 bases at J, leaving 5 bases unmatched. The germline CDR1 and CDR2 sequences are SGHRS and YFSETQ. The DNA for the CDR3 is TGCGCCAGCAGCTTGGGACTAGCGGGAGGGCCGGTAGATACGCAGTATTTT. It translates to CASSLGLAGGPVDTQYF.

V is TRBV10-1 and J is TRBJ2-3, with TRBD2 matching 9 bases. Trimming at V came to 5 bases and at J to 4 bases, leaving 7 bases not matched to a gene. The V gene's germline CDR1 is WNHNN and CDR2 SYGVQD (reference sequence). The CDR3 runs to 15 residues. The CDR3 sequence is CASSSPLAGSDTQYF. The DNA of the CDR3 is TGCGCCAGCAGTTCCCCGCTAGCGGGATCAGATACGCAGTATTTT.

The chain combines TRBV18 with TRBJ2-1; 10 positions agree with TRBD2. With 2 bases clipped from V and 8 bases from J, the junction kept 9 bases outside the gene matches. Per germline, CDR1 KGHSH and CDR2 LQKENI. The CDR3 runs 16 residues. The CDR3 protein is CASSPSRSGGAHEQFF. CDR3 DNA sequence: TGTGCCAGCTCACCATCGAGGAGCGGGGGGGCCCATGAGCAGTTCTTC.

This clone showed up just a few times. V and J are TRBV27 and TRBJ1-5, with 9 nucleotides matching TRBD1. V was clipped by 6 bases and J by 6 bases; unmatched bases: 6. CDR1 and CDR2 from the germline V gene are MNHEY and SMNVEV (reference sequence). The CDR3 runs 14 residues. CDR3 coding DNA: TGTGCCAGCAGATTACAGGGGGCGTCTCAGCCCCAGCATTTT. It encodes CASRLQGASQPQHF.

The V gene is TRBV9, the J gene TRBJ1-2; D uncertain. CDR1 SGDLS and CDR2 YYNGEE come from the germline V gene. Trimming left V 3 bases short and J 4 bases short, with 10 bases between. The CDR3 extends over 13 amino acids. Written as DNA, the CDR3 is TGTGCCAGCAGCGCCACGAACTTCTATGGCTACACCTTC. This translates into CASSATNFYGYTF.

The chain uses TRBV28 and TRBJ2-2; tentatively, D is TRBD2 (6 bases). Germline CDR1 MDHEN, CDR2 SYDVKM. This CDR3 has 16 residues. Trimming stripped 0 bases from V and 4 bases from J, with 12 bases between. CDR3 protein: CASSLWAGSSTGELFF. DNA for the CDR3: TGTGCCAGCAGTTTATGGGCGGGGTCATCCACCGGGGAGCTGTTTTTT.

V gene TRBV6-6 combines with J gene TRBJ2-5; 8 bases agree with TRBD2. This CDR3 spans 14 amino acids. The V segment lost 10 bases and the J segment 2 bases; nucleotides outside the gene matches: 9. CDR1 MNHNY and CDR2 SVGAGI come from the germline V gene (reference sequence). CDR3 coding DNA: TGTGCCACCTCCCCGGGAGGGAGGCAAGAGACCCAGTACTTC. It is translated as CATSPGGRQETQYF.

The chain employs TRBV5-1 and TRBJ2-7; 12 nucleotides match TRBD2. With V trimmed by 0 bases and J by 6 bases, 4 bases remained unmatched. Per the germline V gene, CDR1 is SGHRS and CDR2 is YFSETQ. The CDR3 is made up of 15 amino acids. This CDR3 reads CASSLGLAGATEQYF. CDR3 DNA: TGCGCCAGCAGCTTGGGACTAGCGGGAGCAACCGAGCAGTACTTC.

CDR3 residues: CASSLRENEKLFF. CDR3 coding DNA: TGTGCCAGCAGCCTACGGGAGAATGAAAAACTGTTTTTT. V is TRBV7-7 and J is TRBJ1-4; unclear D gene. CDR3 length: 13 amino acids. Per the germline V gene, CDR1 is SSHAT and CDR2 is FNYEAQ (reference sequence). Trimming removed 5 bases from V and 5 bases from J, with 9 bases in between.

In this sample, this clone turned up a few times. The chain recombines TRBV6-5 with TRBJ1-1; D call uncertain. Per the germline V gene, CDR1 is MNHEY and CDR2 is SVGAGI. Trimming pared 5 bases from V and 3 bases from J, leaving 13 bases between. The CDR3 is 14 residues long. The DNA of the CDR3 is TGTGCCAGCAGTAGTCACGGCGGGGACACTGAAGCTTTCTTT. Amino acids: CASSSHGGDTEAFF.

This sequence joins TRBV4-2 and TRBJ1-1; 7 bases fit TRBD1. Losses at the gene ends were 2 bases for V and 6 bases for J; bases not matched to a gene: 9. This CDR3 is 15 amino acids long. Germline V gives CDR1 LGHNA, CDR2 YNFKEQ. In DNA, the CDR3 is TGTGCCAGCAGCCAAAAAGGGAACCAGGGGGCTGAAGCTTTCTTT. Amino acid sequence: CASSQKGNQGAEAFF.

The chain is built from TRBV18 and TRBJ2-1; D unresolved. There are 15 residues in the CDR3. Germline V lookup: CDR1 KGHSH, CDR2 LQKENI. V lost 6 bases, J lost 1 base, and 13 bases lay in between. The CDR3 DNA is TGTGCCAGCTCTCCCAGCGAGTCTTCCTACAATGAGCAGTTCTTC. Protein product: CASSPSESSYNEQFF.